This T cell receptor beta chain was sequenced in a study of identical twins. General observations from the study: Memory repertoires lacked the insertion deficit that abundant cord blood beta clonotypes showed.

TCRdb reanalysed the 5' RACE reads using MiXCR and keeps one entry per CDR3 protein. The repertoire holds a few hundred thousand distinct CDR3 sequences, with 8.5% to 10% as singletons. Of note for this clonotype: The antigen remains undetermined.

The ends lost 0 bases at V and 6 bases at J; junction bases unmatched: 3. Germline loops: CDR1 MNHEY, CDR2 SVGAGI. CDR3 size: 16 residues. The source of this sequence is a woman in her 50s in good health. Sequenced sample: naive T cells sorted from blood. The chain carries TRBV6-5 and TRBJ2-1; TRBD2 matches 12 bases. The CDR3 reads CASSYSGLAGFNEQFF. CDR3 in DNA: TGTGCCAGCAGTTACTCGGGACTAGCGGGCTTCAATGAGCAGTTCTTC.